This TCR beta chain was captured by sequencing in a study of blood T cells in healthy people across ages. A word on this clonotype: What it recognizes is unknown.

Primers used in a second PCR of about 7 to 12 cycles were a sample-barcoded 5' primer and a J-beta primer mix. A single record per CDR3 protein comes from TCRdb applying MiXCR to the 5' RACE reads. The table lists roughly 900,000 distinct CDR3 sequences, around 46% of them singletons. The CDR3 is 14 amino acids. The J segment lost 7 bases and the V segment lost 5 bases, leaving 10 bases of the junction unmatched. The V gene's germline CDR1 is SGHVS and CDR2 FNYEAQ. Study-wide points: What prevented conclusive comparison of naive and antigen-experienced cells was that PBMCs were unsorted.

The chain joins TRBV7-6 to TRBJ2-5; 7 positions match TRBD2. The TCR comes from a man younger than 40 in good health. Material for sequencing was blood. Here the CDR3 reads CASSPRGGPGTQYF. The CDR3 nucleotides read TGTGCCAGCAGCCCCCGCGGGGGTCCGGGGACCCAGTACTTC.